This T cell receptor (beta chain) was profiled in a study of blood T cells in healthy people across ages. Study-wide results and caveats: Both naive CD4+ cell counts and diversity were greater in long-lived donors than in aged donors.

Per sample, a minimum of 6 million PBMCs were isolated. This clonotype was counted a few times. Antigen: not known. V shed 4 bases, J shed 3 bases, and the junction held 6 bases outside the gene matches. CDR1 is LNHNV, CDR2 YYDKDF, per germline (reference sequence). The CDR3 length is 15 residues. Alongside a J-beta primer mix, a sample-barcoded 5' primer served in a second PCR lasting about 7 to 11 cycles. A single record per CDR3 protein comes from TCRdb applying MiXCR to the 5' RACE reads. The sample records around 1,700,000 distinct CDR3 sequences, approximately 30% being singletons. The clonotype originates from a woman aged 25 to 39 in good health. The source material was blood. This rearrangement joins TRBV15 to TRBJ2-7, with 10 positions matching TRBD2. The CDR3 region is CATSIVAGGFYEQYF. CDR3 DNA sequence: TGTGCCACCAGCATAGTAGCGGGGGGCTTCTACGAGCAGTACTTC.